The present T cell receptor beta chain was sequenced within a study of neurological immune-mediated disorders. Notes on the study in general: Phylogenetic analysis grouped 18 of 34 multiple sclerosis patients' repertoires together, suggesting a possible repertoire signature.

Ten or more counts support this clonotype. What it binds is unknown. cDNA was made by 5'RACE with 10-nucleotide random UMIs. TCRdb independently ran MiXCR on the 5' RACE reads; one entry per CDR3 protein. The table records approximately 66,000 distinct CDR3 sequences, 4.5% to 5.5% of them present only once. The sequencing sample was made of PBMCs. The origin of this receptor is a man under 40 with multiple sclerosis.

In DNA, the CDR3 is TGTGCCAGCAAGCCTGCCCTATCCGACAACTATGGCTACACCTTC. It is translated as CASKPALSDNYGYTF. The rearrangement links TRBV25-1 to TRBJ1-2; D is unclear. The CDR3 covers 15 residues. Trimming removed 7 bases at V and 2 bases at J, with 17 bases between. Germline loops: CDR1 MGHDK, CDR2 SYGVNS.